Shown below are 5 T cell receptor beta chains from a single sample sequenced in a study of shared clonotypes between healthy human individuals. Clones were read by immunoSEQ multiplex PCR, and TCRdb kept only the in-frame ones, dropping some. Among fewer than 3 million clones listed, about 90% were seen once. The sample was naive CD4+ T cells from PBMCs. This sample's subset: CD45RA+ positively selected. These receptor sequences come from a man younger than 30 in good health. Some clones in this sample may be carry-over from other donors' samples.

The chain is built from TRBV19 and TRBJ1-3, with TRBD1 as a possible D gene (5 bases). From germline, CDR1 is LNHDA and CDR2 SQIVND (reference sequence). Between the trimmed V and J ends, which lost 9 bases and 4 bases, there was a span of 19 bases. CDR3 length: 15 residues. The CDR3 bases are TGTGCCAGCAGGCCGTTGGGGACGACAGGAAACACCATATATTTT. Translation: CASRPLGTTGNTIYF.

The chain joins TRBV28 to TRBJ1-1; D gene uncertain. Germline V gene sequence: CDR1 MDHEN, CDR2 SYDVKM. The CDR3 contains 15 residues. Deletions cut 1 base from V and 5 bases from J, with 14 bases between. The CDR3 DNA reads TGTGCCAGCAGTTTATCGACCCGGGTTTTTACTGAAGCTTTCTTT. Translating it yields CASSLSTRVFTEAFF.

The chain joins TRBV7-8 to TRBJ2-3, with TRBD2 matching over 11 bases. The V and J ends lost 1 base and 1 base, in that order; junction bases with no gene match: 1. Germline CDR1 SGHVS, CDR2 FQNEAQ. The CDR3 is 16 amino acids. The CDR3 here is CASSLEGLAGTDTQYF. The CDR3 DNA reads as TGTGCCAGCAGCTTAGAGGGACTAGCGGGCACAGATACGCAGTATTTT.

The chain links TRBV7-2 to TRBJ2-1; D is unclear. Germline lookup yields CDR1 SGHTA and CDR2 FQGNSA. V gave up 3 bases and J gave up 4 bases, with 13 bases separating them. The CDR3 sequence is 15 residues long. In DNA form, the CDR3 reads TGTGCCAGCAGCTTCGGTGTTGTTTCTTACAATGAGCAGTTCTTC. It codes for CASSFGVVSYNEQFF.

This CDR3 is CASRAGGPYEQYF. DNA of the CDR3: TGTGCCAGCAGAGCGGGAGGGCCCTACGAGCAGTACTTC. The genes are TRBV6-5 and TRBJ2-7, with 10 bases that match TRBD2. This CDR3 has 13 residues. V was pared by 6 bases and J by 2 bases, with 1 base of the junction left unmatched. The V gene's germline CDR1 is MNHEY and CDR2 SVGAGI.